The clone carrying this T cell receptor (beta chain) was detected only a few times. The treatment here: randomized to nivolumab then ipilimumab (arm A) or the reverse (arm B). Sorted cells were live CD3+CD8+, lacking CD19 and CD56, from PBMCs. The data belong to a study of sequential checkpoint blockade in melanoma. Study details: Patients were randomized 1:1 to nivolumab-then-ipilimumab or ipilimumab-then-nivolumab first-line.

The germline V and J ends were trimmed by 6 bases and 3 bases, with 12 bases remaining between them. The CDR3 has 14 residues. CDR1 and CDR2 from the germline V gene are MDHEN and SYDVKM. Sequencing was performed with immunoSEQ multiplex PCR; in TCRdb, only in-frame clones are kept and a portion is missing. This sample has 13,000 or so clones; around 48% occur once, and the top ten carry 15% to 20%. Sequencing used CD8+ T cells sorted from blood (inferred from file names), obtained from a patient given nivolumab and ipilimumab in sequence. The receptor's source is a human donor with melanoma. The rearrangement joins TRBV28 to TRBJ1-5; TRBD1 might be the D (6 bases). The CDR3: CASSRDTNNQPQHF. CDR3 coding DNA: TGTGCCAGCAGCCGGGACACAAACAATCAGCCCCAGCATTTT.